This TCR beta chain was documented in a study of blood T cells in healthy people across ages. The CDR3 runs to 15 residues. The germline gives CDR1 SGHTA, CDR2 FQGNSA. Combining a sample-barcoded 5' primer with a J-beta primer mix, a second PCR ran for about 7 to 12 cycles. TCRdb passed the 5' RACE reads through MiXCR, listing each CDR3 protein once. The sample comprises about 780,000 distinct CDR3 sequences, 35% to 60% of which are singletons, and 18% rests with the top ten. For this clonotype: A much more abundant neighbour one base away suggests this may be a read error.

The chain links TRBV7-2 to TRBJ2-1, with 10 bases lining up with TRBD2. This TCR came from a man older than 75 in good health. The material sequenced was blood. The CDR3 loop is CAGSLLAGSGNEQFF. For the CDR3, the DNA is TGTGCCGGCAGCTTACTAGCGGGAAGCGGCAATGAGCAGTTCTTC.